A single sample is the source of the 18 T cell receptor beta chains below, sequenced in a study of blood T cells in healthy people across ages. PCR was performed a second time for about 6 to 11 cycles using a sample-barcoded 5' primer and a J-beta primer mix. Each CDR3 protein gets one entry after TCRdb re-called the 5' RACE reads with MiXCR. The repertoire consists of under 1,000,000 distinct CDR3 sequences, with around 36% occurring once and the leading ten covering roughly 13%. The sequenced sample was blood. The receptors stem from a man aged 18 to 30 in good health.

The chain recombines TRBV20-1 with TRBJ2-7, with 8 bases fitting TRBD1. The CDR3 loop spans 15 amino acids. The junction had 10 bases not matched to a gene; V was cut back by 5 bases and J by 1 base. The germline gives CDR1 DFQATT, CDR2 SNEGSKA (reference sequence). CDR3 in amino acids: CSAGQGATLSYEQYF. The CDR3 DNA follows: TGCAGTGCTGGCCAGGGGGCTACCCTTTCCTACGAGCAGTACTTC.

The chain links TRBV27 to TRBJ1-2; unclear D gene. Trimming cost V 6 bases and J 2 bases, with 16 bases left between them. Germline V gives CDR1 MNHEY, CDR2 SMNVEV (reference sequence). The CDR3 loop spans 15 amino acids. The CDR3 DNA reads as TGTGCCAGCAGGGGTCAACCCTCTGGGAACTATGGCTACACCTTC. Its protein product is CASRGQPSGNYGYTF.

V and J are TRBV5-1 and TRBJ2-1; 10 bases match TRBD2. With 0 bases clipped from V and 5 bases from J, the junction kept 5 bases outside the gene matches. The CDR3 has 16 residues. Germline V lookup: CDR1 SGHRS, CDR2 YFSETQ. The CDR3 region is CASSLAPSGGDNEQFF. The CDR3 DNA reads as TGCGCCAGCAGCTTGGCTCCTAGCGGGGGTGACAATGAGCAGTTCTTC.

Only a few counts were recorded for this clonotype. V gene TRBV7-9 combines with J gene TRBJ2-1; no clear D. This CDR3 is 16 amino acids long. V shed 1 base and J shed 8 bases, with 18 bases lying between them. Germline V CDR1 and CDR2: SEHNR, FQNEAQ (reference sequence). CDR3 bases: TGTGCCAGCAGCTTAGGAGTGGTGGGTCGTGGAGATGAGCAGTTCTTC. Protein sequence: CASSLGVVGRGDEQFF.

Of note for this clonotype: An end of the junction differs from the germline gene, which may be a read error. In DNA, the CDR3 is TGTGCCGGCAGCTTAGCAGGGGACAGTAGCACAGATACGCAGTATTTT. The encoded protein is CAGSLAGDSSTDTQYF. V gene TRBV11-3 combines with J gene TRBJ2-3; 7 bases match TRBD1. This CDR3 is 16 amino acids long. Per the germline V gene, CDR1 is SGHNT and CDR2 is YENEEA.

As for this clonotype: The junction does not match germline at one end; this may be a read error. This sequence joins TRBV29-1 and TRBJ2-1; the match to TRBD2 covers 8 bases. The germline gives CDR1 SQVTM, CDR2 ANQGSEA. This CDR3 spans 14 amino acids. Written as DNA, the CDR3 is TGCAACGTTGTTTCGGCTAGCGGGTCGGATGAGCAGTTCTTC. Protein product: CNVVSASGSDEQFF.

Only a few counts were recorded for this clonotype. V is TRBV27 and J is TRBJ2-7; possibly TRBD1 for D (5 bases). The V end was cut by 0 bases, the J end by 0 bases, with 9 bases between. Germline V lookup: CDR1 MNHEY, CDR2 SMNVEV (reference sequence). This CDR3 comprises 15 residues. Here the CDR3 DNA reads TGTGCCAGCAGTTTATCGGACACGCACTCCTACGAGCAGTACTTC. Translated, it gives CASSLSDTHSYEQYF.

This clonotype showed up just once. This sequence may be a read error, since a much larger clone differs from it by one base. CDR3 in DNA: TGTGCCAGCAGCGTAGCTGGGGTAGGCAATGAGCAGTTCTTC. Translated, it gives CASSVAGVGNEQFF. J is TRBJ2-1 and V is TRBV9, with D unclear. Trimming took 0 bases from V and 6 from J, leaving 10 bases between them. The CDR3 extends over 14 amino acids. CDR1 and CDR2 from the germline V gene are SGDLS and YYNGEE. Full variable domain (remainder filled in from reference TRBV9 and TRBJ2-1): DSGVTQTPKHLITATGQRVTLRCSPRSGDLSVYWYQQSLDQGLQFLIQYYNGEERAKGNILERFSAQQFPDLHSELNLSSLELGDSALYFCASSVAGVGNEQFFGPGTRLTVL.

The J gene is TRBJ2-5, the V gene TRBV29-1; tentative D call: TRBD2 (6 bases). The germline V gene has CDR1 SQVTM and CDR2 ANQGSEA. Trimming shortened V by 4 bases and J by 1 base, and 7 bases separated the two germline ends. The CDR3 is 12 residues long. CDR3 nucleotide sequence: TGCAGCGTTGTGGGGGGCCAAGAGACCCAGTACTTC. Amino acid sequence: CSVVGGQETQYF.

The DNA of the CDR3 is TGCAGCGTGGGGGGGTCGCGCACAGATACGCAGTATTTT. The encoded protein is CSVGGSRTDTQYF. The V call is TRBV29-1, the J call TRBJ2-3, with 7 nucleotides matching TRBD2. The CDR3 has 13 amino acids. Germline V gene lookup returns CDR1 SQVTM and CDR2 ANQGSEA. The trim removed 6 bases at V and 1 base at J, leaving 4 bases unmatched.

The rearrangement uses TRBV20-1 and TRBJ2-1; no firm D call. CDR1 and CDR2 (germline): DFQATT, SNEGSKA (reference sequence). The CDR3 loop spans 15 amino acids. Trimming took 4 bases from V and 0 from J, leaving 13 bases between them. CDR3 protein: CSATRRPLSYNEQFF. DNA of the CDR3: TGCAGTGCTACACGACGACCTCTCTCCTACAATGAGCAGTTCTTC.

The gene calls are TRBV10-3 and TRBJ2-2; D assignment may be TRBD1 or TRBD2 (6 bases each). Germline V gene sequence: CDR1 ENHRY, CDR2 SYGVKD. The CDR3 extends over 16 amino acids. Deletions cut 9 bases from V and 1 base from J, with 18 bases between. This CDR3 is CAISLSGGLNTGELFF. The CDR3 region has the DNA TGTGCCATATCCCTTTCCGGGGGCCTGAACACCGGGGAGCTGTTTTTT.

The chain carries TRBV27 and TRBJ1-2, with a weak D call TRBD1 (6 bases). In germline, CDR1 is MNHEY, CDR2 SMNVEV (reference sequence). The V end lost 0 bases, the J end lost 8 bases, and 13 bases lay between the germline ends. There are 14 residues in the CDR3. CDR3 residues: CASSLSLGADGYTF. For the CDR3, the DNA is TGTGCCAGCAGTTTATCGTTGGGGGCCGACGGCTACACCTTC.

This chain joins TRBV6-4 and TRBJ2-2; either TRBD1 or TRBD2 may supply D (6 bases each). Trimming removed 6 bases at V and 5 bases at J, with 19 bases between. Germline-derived CDR1 and CDR2 are MRHNA and SNTAGT. The CDR3 spans 16 residues. CDR3 loop: CASSDYERGDTGELFF. CDR3 DNA sequence: TGTGCCAGCAGCGATTATGAGAGGGGGGATACCGGGGAGCTGTTTTTT.

In its sample, this clonotype was seen a few times. The J gene is TRBJ1-1, the V gene TRBV27; D remains ambiguous. Germline CDR1 reads MNHEY; CDR2 reads SMNVEV (reference sequence). V was clipped by 7 bases and J by 7 bases, with 10 bases between them. There are 11 residues in the CDR3. Written as DNA, the CDR3 is TGTGCCAGCAAGTCGGGCGGTGAAGCTTTCTTT. It codes for CASKSGGEAFF.

The rearrangement links TRBV20-1 to TRBJ2-1; 11 nucleotides match TRBD2. The CDR3 contains 13 residues. Losses at the gene ends were 6 bases for V and 5 bases for J; bases not matched to a gene: 3. CDR1 is DFQATT and CDR2 is SNEGSKA in the germline V gene (reference sequence). The CDR3 sequence: CSAEGLADNEQFF. Here the CDR3 DNA reads TGCAGTGCCGAGGGACTAGCGGACAATGAGCAGTTCTTC.

This clonotype was picked up one time. The chain joins TRBV7-9 to TRBJ2-5, with 11 bases that match TRBD2. V dropped 2 bases and J dropped 2; count of bases not matched to a gene: 7. CDR1 SEHNR and CDR2 FQNEAQ come from the germline V gene (reference sequence). The CDR3 consists of 17 residues. Here the CDR3 reads CASSLYSSGGFQETQYF. The DNA for the CDR3 is TGTGCCAGCAGCTTATACTCTAGCGGGGGGTTTCAAGAGACCCAGTACTTC.

This clonotype was detected ten times or more. The chain is built from TRBV2 and TRBJ1-2; the D gene is possibly TRBD1 (5 bases). CDR1 is SNHLY and CDR2 is FYNNEI in the germline V gene. V dropped 6 bases and J dropped 6 bases, with 8 bases sitting between them. The CDR3 covers 11 residues. CDR3 nucleotide sequence: TGTGCCAGCAGGGGGGGGGATGGCTACACCTTC. It yields the protein CASRGGDGYTF.